The 4 T cell receptor beta chains below were found in one sample sequenced in a study of T cells in Graves' hyperthyroidism and ophthalmopathy. There were TCR beta CDR3 regions amplified from RNA transcripts. HTBI primers were used for first-round RT-PCR of the TCR CDR3. One entry per CDR3 protein results from TCRdb running MiXCR on the multiplex PCR reads. The sample lists approximately 350,000 distinct CDR3 sequences, around 15% occurring once. Sequencing used blood. The receptors come from a woman aged 60-75 years with Graves' ophthalmopathy.

This clonotype was recorded many times. The rearrangement joins TRBV3-1 to TRBJ2-5; 7 nucleotides match TRBD2. The length of the CDR3 is 15 residues. Per the germline V gene, CDR1 is LGHDT and CDR2 is YNNKEL (reference sequence). The trim removed 5 bases at V and 4 bases at J, leaving 10 bases unmatched. As DNA, the CDR3 is TGTGCCAGCAGCGGGAGGGACGGTGTAGGAGAGACCCAGTACTTC. This translates into CASSGRDGVGETQYF.

This clonotype was detected only a few times. The rearrangement joins TRBV6-1 to TRBJ1-6; D unresolved. The germline CDR1 and CDR2 sequences are MNHNS and SASEGT. CDR3 size: 13 residues. V was pared by 2 bases and J by 6 bases, with 5 bases between. The CDR3 spells CASSEKSNSPLHF. The CDR3 DNA reads as TGTGCCAGCAGTGAAAAGAGTAATTCACCCCTCCACTTT.

There are many counts of this clonotype. The chain is built from TRBV2 and TRBJ1-2; maybe TRBD1 (5 bases). The CDR3 runs to 16 residues. Germline lookup yields CDR1 SNHLY and CDR2 FYNNEI. V was pared by 0 bases and J by 3 bases, with 14 bases between. The CDR3 DNA reads as TGTGCCAGCAGTGAAGCGCTTCAGGGCGGTGACTATGGCTACACCTTC. Its protein is CASSEALQGGDYGYTF.

This clonotype was seen many times. The rearrangement joins TRBV6-1 to TRBJ2-5; the D gene is possibly TRBD2 (6 bases). This CDR3 is built from 17 residues. Trimming took 5 bases from V and 4 from J, leaving 23 bases between them. Germline loops: CDR1 MNHNS, CDR2 SASEGT. As DNA, the CDR3 is TGTGCCAGCAGTCGTTTCACTACGCGGAGGGGAGGAGAGACCCAGTACTTC. Protein sequence: CASSRFTTRRGGETQYF.